This TCR beta chain was profiled in a study of blood T cell repertoires in COVID-19. Overall study context: There were acute and convalescent COVID-19 samples, and they came from the United States, Italy and Spain. T cells, B-cell-depleted T cells, or PBMCs provided the cDNA or gDNA that served as material.

Profiling relied on immunoSEQ multiplex PCR, and the TCRdb table lists in-frame clones only, not all of them. The sample lists some 230,000 clones, approximately 80% occurring once. CDR3 size: 13 residues. The germline gives CDR1 SGHNT, CDR2 YENEEA. For this clone: A read error may account for a junction end that differs from germline.

The chain recombines TRBV11-3 with TRBJ2-7; D may be TRBD1 (5 bases). This clonotype originated in a woman aged 50 to 65 with acute or convalescent COVID-19. Input material: peripheral blood. The CDR3 sequence is CASSLDSTYEQYF. The CDR3 region has the DNA TGTGCCAGCAGTTTAGACAGTACCTACGAGCAGTACTTC.